This is a list of T cell receptor beta chains from one sample in a study of blood T cell repertoires in COVID-19. Clones were sequenced by immunoSEQ multiplex PCR, and TCRdb holds only the in-frame ones, with some missing. The repertoire holds around 260,000 clones, with 80% to 90% as singletons. The material sequenced was peripheral blood. These TCRs come from a woman in her seventies with COVID-19, enrolled during active disease. The CDR3 runs from the conserved cysteine through the conserved F or W. The D gene is left open where the match is weak. Some rows mark clone size as missing; the rest say once, few, many or name a class of expanded clone.

v_gene: TRBV4-1; abundance: once; j_gene: TRBJ2-7; d_gene: TRBD2; CDR3aa: CASSQDVLAGGTTYEQYF; CDR3nt: TGCGCCAGCAGCCAAGATGTACTAGCGGGAGGGACGACCTACGAGCAGTACTTC
v_gene: TRBV28; abundance: .; j_gene: TRBJ2-3; d_gene: .; CDR3aa: CASSPPGITQYF; CDR3nt: TGTGCCAGCAGTCCCCCAGGAATTACGCAGTATTTT
v_gene: TRBV4-2; abundance: .; j_gene: TRBJ1-2; d_gene: .; CDR3aa: CASSQDLQGPEDGYTF; CDR3nt: TGTGCCAGCAGCCAAGATCTTCAGGGGCCCGAGGATGGCTACACCTTC
v_gene: TRBV24-1; abundance: .; j_gene: TRBJ2-2; d_gene: .; CDR3aa: CATSSWGSSTGELFF; CDR3nt: TGTGCCACCAGTTCATGGGGCTCGAGCACCGGGGAGCTGTTTTTT
v_gene: TRBV19; abundance: .; j_gene: TRBJ2-1; d_gene: TRBD2; CDR3aa: CASSFRGSGHYNEQFF; CDR3nt: TGTGCCAGTAGTTTCCGGGGTAGCGGGCATTACAATGAGCAGTTCTTC
v_gene: TRBV25-1; abundance: few; j_gene: TRBJ2-2; d_gene: .; CDR3aa: CASGPLGQSTGELFF; CDR3nt: TGTGCCAGCGGGCCCTTGGGCCAGAGCACCGGGGAGCTGTTTTTT
v_gene: TRBV28; abundance: .; j_gene: TRBJ1-5; d_gene: TRBD1; CDR3aa: CASSLSGQGRYQPQHF; CDR3nt: TGTGCCAGCAGTTTAAGCGGACAGGGGCGGTATCAGCCCCAGCATTTT
v_gene: TRBV12-3/TRBV12-4; abundance: .; j_gene: TRBJ1-2; d_gene: TRBD1; CDR3aa: CATGQGYGYTF; CDR3nt: TGTGCCACCGGACAGGGCTATGGCTACACCTTC
v_gene: TRBV5-1; abundance: .; j_gene: TRBJ1-2; d_gene: TRBD1; CDR3aa: CASSPGQGYGYTF; CDR3nt: TGCGCCAGCAGCCCTGGACAGGGCTATGGCTACACCTTC
v_gene: TRBV10-2; abundance: few; j_gene: TRBJ2-7; d_gene: .; CDR3aa: CASSEQFYEQYF; CDR3nt: TGCGCCAGCAGTGAGCAGTTCTACGAGCAGTACTTC
v_gene: TRBV6-5; abundance: once; j_gene: TRBJ1-1; d_gene: .; CDR3aa: CASSYGWARGTEAFF; CDR3nt: TGTGCCAGCAGCTACGGTTGGGCGCGGGGCACTGAAGCTTTCTTT
v_gene: TRBV6-5; abundance: .; j_gene: TRBJ2-3; d_gene: TRBD2; CDR3aa: CASRLAEGTDTQYF; CDR3nt: TGTGCCAGTCGACTAGCGGAGGGCACAGATACGCAGTATTTT
v_gene: TRBV28; abundance: .; j_gene: TRBJ1-2; d_gene: .; CDR3aa: CASRALVTNYGYTF; CDR3nt: TGTGCCAGCAGGGCTCTCGTAACTAACTATGGCTACACCTTC
v_gene: TRBV2; abundance: .; j_gene: TRBJ2-7; d_gene: .; CDR3aa: CASRKSGLEQYF; CDR3nt: TGTGCCAGCAGGAAATCGGGTCTCGAGCAGTACTTC
v_gene: TRBV28; abundance: .; j_gene: TRBJ1-3; d_gene: .; CDR3aa: CASSGVEGGNTIYF; CDR3nt: TGTGCCAGCAGTGGCGTGGAGGGTGGAAACACCATATATTTT
v_gene: TRBV27; abundance: .; j_gene: TRBJ1-1; d_gene: TRBD1; CDR3aa: CASSNPLGQGRQNTEAFF; CDR3nt: TGTGCCAGCAGCAACCCATTGGGACAGGGGCGGCAGAACACTGAAGCTTTCTTT
v_gene: TRBV2; abundance: .; j_gene: TRBJ1-5; d_gene: TRBD1; CDR3aa: CASSGQGIGQPQHF; CDR3nt: TGTGCCAGCAGTGGACAGGGTATTGGGCAGCCCCAGCATTTT
v_gene: TRBV27; abundance: .; j_gene: TRBJ2-7; d_gene: TRBD1; CDR3aa: CASSPTRQGGSYEQYF; CDR3nt: TGTGCCAGCAGTCCGACAAGACAGGGCGGCTCCTACGAGCAGTACTTC
v_gene: TRBV29-1; abundance: once; j_gene: TRBJ2-1; d_gene: TRBD2; CDR3aa: CSAMTSGRDWNEQFF; CDR3nt: TGCAGCGCCATGACTAGCGGGAGGGATTGGAATGAGCAGTTCTTC
v_gene: TRBV6-2/TRBV6-3; abundance: .; j_gene: TRBJ2-7; d_gene: .; CDR3aa: CASSYGYLGSTTYEQYF; CDR3nt: TGTGCCAGCAGTTACGGCTATCTGGGTAGCACAACCTACGAGCAGTACTTC
v_gene: TRBV15; abundance: .; j_gene: TRBJ1-3; d_gene: TRBD1; CDR3aa: CATSRDDREGNTIYF; CDR3nt: TGTGCCACCAGCAGAGATGACAGGGAAGGAAACACCATATATTTT
v_gene: TRBV7-3; abundance: .; j_gene: TRBJ1-1; d_gene: TRBD1; CDR3aa: CASSSTGETEAFF; CDR3nt: TGTGCCAGCAGCTCCACAGGGGAGACTGAAGCTTTCTTT
v_gene: TRBV9; abundance: .; j_gene: TRBJ2-7; d_gene: TRBD1; CDR3aa: CASSRTGGGYEQYF; CDR3nt: TGTGCCAGCAGCAGGACAGGGGGCGGCTACGAGCAGTACTTC
v_gene: TRBV18; abundance: .; j_gene: TRBJ2-5; d_gene: .; CDR3aa: CASSPQLSGQETQYF; CDR3nt: TGTGCCAGCTCACCCCAACTCAGCGGACAAGAGACCCAGTACTTC
v_gene: TRBV12-3/TRBV12-4; abundance: once; j_gene: TRBJ2-7; d_gene: TRBD1; CDR3aa: CASSFDRDYEQYF; CDR3nt: TGTGCCAGCAGTTTCGACAGGGACTACGAGCAGTACTTC
v_gene: TRBV7-8; abundance: few; j_gene: TRBJ1-5; d_gene: .; CDR3aa: CASSLDRGGGNQPQHF; CDR3nt: TGTGCCAGCAGCTTAGATCGGGGGGGCGGCAATCAGCCCCAGCATTTT
v_gene: TRBV11-3; abundance: .; j_gene: TRBJ2-3; d_gene: .; CDR3aa: CASSLAAATDTQYF; CDR3nt: TGTGCCAGCAGCTTAGCCGCGGCGACAGATACGCAGTATTTT
v_gene: TRBV6-5; abundance: .; j_gene: TRBJ2-7; d_gene: TRBD1; CDR3aa: CASSRDRRSYEQYF; CDR3nt: TGTGCCAGCAGCCGGGACAGGCGCTCCTACGAGCAGTACTTC
v_gene: TRBV27; abundance: .; j_gene: TRBJ2-6; d_gene: TRBD2; CDR3aa: CASRDHRDSGTSGSLEGANVLTF; CDR3nt: TGTGCCAGCAGAGACCACCGGGACAGCGGGACTAGCGGGTCCTTGGAGGGGGCCAACGTCCTGACTTTC
v_gene: TRBV15; abundance: .; j_gene: TRBJ1-1; d_gene: .; CDR3aa: CATSRDRISGTEAFF; CDR3nt: TGTGCCACCAGCAGAGATCGGATATCGGGAACTGAAGCTTTCTTT
v_gene: TRBV5-1; abundance: .; j_gene: TRBJ2-7; d_gene: TRBD2; CDR3aa: CASSTGLAGVFEQYF; CDR3nt: TGCGCCAGCAGCACAGGACTAGCGGGAGTGTTCGAGCAGTACTTC
v_gene: TRBV25-1; abundance: .; j_gene: TRBJ2-7; d_gene: .; CDR3aa: CASSEPVAASNEQYF; CDR3nt: TGTGCCAGCAGTGAGCCGGTTGCCGCGTCGAACGAGCAGTACTTC
v_gene: TRBV7-9; abundance: .; j_gene: TRBJ2-1; d_gene: TRBD2; CDR3aa: CASSFRAGEDEQFF; CDR3nt: TGTGCCAGCAGCTTTAGAGCGGGAGAAGATGAGCAGTTCTTC
v_gene: TRBV28; abundance: .; j_gene: TRBJ1-1; d_gene: TRBD1; CDR3aa: CASSSFRGTNTEAFF; CDR3nt: TGTGCCAGCAGTTCGTTCAGGGGGACGAACACTGAAGCTTTCTTT
v_gene: TRBV3-1/TRBV3-2; abundance: .; j_gene: TRBJ1-5; d_gene: .; CDR3aa: CASSQVSSNQPQHF; CDR3nt: TGTGCCAGCAGCCAAGTTAGTAGCAATCAGCCCCAGCATTTT
v_gene: TRBV7-9; abundance: .; j_gene: TRBJ2-5; d_gene: .; CDR3aa: CASRPDSEETQYF; CDR3nt: TGTGCCAGCAGGCCGGACAGCGAAGAGACCCAGTACTTC
v_gene: TRBV30; abundance: .; j_gene: TRBJ2-7; d_gene: TRBD2; CDR3aa: CAWTRLAATYEQYF; CDR3nt: TGTGCCTGGACCAGACTAGCGGCGACTTACGAGCAGTACTTC
v_gene: TRBV3-1/TRBV3-2; abundance: .; j_gene: TRBJ1-4; d_gene: .; CDR3aa: CASSQDLGGGNEKLFF; CDR3nt: TGTGCCAGCAGCCAAGATCTCGGGGGAGGTAATGAAAAACTGTTTTTT
v_gene: TRBV6-6; abundance: .; j_gene: TRBJ2-7; d_gene: TRBD2; CDR3aa: CASSRSGGINEQYF; CDR3nt: TGTGCCAGCAGCCGAAGCGGGGGAATCAACGAGCAGTACTTC
v_gene: TRBV25-1; abundance: .; j_gene: TRBJ1-2; d_gene: TRBD1; CDR3aa: CASTPDRLGGYTF; CDR3nt: TGTGCCAGCACCCCGGACAGGTTGGGGGGCTACACCTTC
v_gene: TRBV5-6; abundance: .; j_gene: TRBJ1-6; d_gene: TRBD1; CDR3aa: CASSRDRGNPNSPLHF; CDR3nt: TGTGCCAGCAGCCGGGACAGGGGGAACCCCAATTCACCCCTCCACTTT
v_gene: TRBV2; abundance: .; j_gene: TRBJ1-1; d_gene: .; CDR3aa: CASSGRGGLNTEAFF; CDR3nt: TGTGCCAGCAGTGGCCGGGGGGGGCTGAACACTGAAGCTTTCTTT
v_gene: TRBV18; abundance: .; j_gene: TRBJ2-1; d_gene: TRBD2; CDR3aa: CASSPKTVAGGTYNEQFF; CDR3nt: TGTGCCAGCTCACCCAAGACAGTAGCGGGAGGTACCTACAATGAGCAGTTCTTC
v_gene: TRBV11-1; abundance: once; j_gene: TRBJ1-1; d_gene: TRBD1; CDR3aa: CASRTGKGAEAFF; CDR3nt: TGTGCCAGCAGGACAGGGAAAGGCGCTGAAGCTTTCTTT
v_gene: TRBV7-9; abundance: .; j_gene: TRBJ2-7; d_gene: .; CDR3aa: CASTPDRSYEQYF; CDR3nt: TGTGCCAGCACCCCGGACAGAAGCTACGAGCAGTACTTC
v_gene: TRBV7-9; abundance: .; j_gene: TRBJ2-3; d_gene: TRBD1; CDR3aa: CASSSEQGDTQYF; CDR3nt: TGTGCCAGCAGCTCCGAACAGGGGGATACGCAGTATTTT